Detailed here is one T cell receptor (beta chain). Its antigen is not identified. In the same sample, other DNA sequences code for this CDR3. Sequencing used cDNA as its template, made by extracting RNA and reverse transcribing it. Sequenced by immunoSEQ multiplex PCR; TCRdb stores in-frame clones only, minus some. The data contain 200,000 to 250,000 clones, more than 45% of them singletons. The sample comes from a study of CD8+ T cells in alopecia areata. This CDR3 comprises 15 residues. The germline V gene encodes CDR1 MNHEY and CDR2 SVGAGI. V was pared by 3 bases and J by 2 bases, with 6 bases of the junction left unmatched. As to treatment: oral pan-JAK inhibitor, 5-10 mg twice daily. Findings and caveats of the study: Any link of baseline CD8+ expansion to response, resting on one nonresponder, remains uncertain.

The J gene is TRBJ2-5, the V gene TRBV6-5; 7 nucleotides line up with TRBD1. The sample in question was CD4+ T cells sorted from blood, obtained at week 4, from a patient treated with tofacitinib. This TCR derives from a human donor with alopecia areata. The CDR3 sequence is CASSYGEQGQETQYF. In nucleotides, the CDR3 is TGTGCCAGCAGTTATGGGGAACAGGGGCAAGAGACCCAGTACTTC.